These 27 T cell receptor beta chains originate from one sample sequenced in a study of blood T cells in healthy people across ages. PCR was performed a second time for about 6 to 12 cycles using a sample-barcoded 5' primer and a J-beta primer mix. One entry per CDR3 protein results from TCRdb running MiXCR on the 5' RACE reads. The repertoire holds under 2,000,000 distinct CDR3 sequences, with about 50% as singletons. The sequencing sample was made of blood. These receptors all stem from a woman aged 40 to 49 in good health.

In this sample, this clonotype turned up a few times. The chain is built from TRBV29-1 and TRBJ2-5; no reliable D call. The CDR3 contains 16 residues. Germline lookup yields CDR1 SQVTM and CDR2 ANQGSEA. V was shortened by 7 bases and J by 6 bases, with 27 bases between the two germline ends. The CDR3 DNA sequence: TGCAGCGCTCTGTTGGTGGGTCTGTCGATGGGGAAGACCCAGTACTTC. This encodes CSALLVGLSMGKTQYF.

The chain couples TRBV6-6 to TRBJ2-1; 9 positions agree with TRBD2. This CDR3 region has 15 residues. Germline V lookup: CDR1 MNHNY, CDR2 SVGAGI (reference sequence). The junction had 2 bases not matched to a gene; V was cut back by 0 bases and J by 5 bases. CDR3 residues: CASSYSRGGNNEQFF. Here the CDR3 DNA reads TGTGCCAGCAGTTACTCGCGGGGGGGCAACAATGAGCAGTTCTTC.

The rearrangement joins TRBV9 to TRBJ1-1, with 7 bases aligning to TRBD1. V lost 3 bases, J lost 4 bases, and 3 bases stayed unmatched. This CDR3 has 13 amino acids. Germline loops: CDR1 SGDLS, CDR2 YYNGEE. CDR3 DNA sequence: TGTGCCAGCAGCGAGAGGGGGCTCACTGAAGCTTTCTTT. Translation gives CASSERGLTEAFF. The complete variable domain, with remaining parts taken from reference TRBV9 and TRBJ1-1, reads DSGVTQTPKHLITATGQRVTLRCSPRSGDLSVYWYQQSLDQGLQFLIQYYNGEERAKGNILERFSAQQFPDLHSELNLSSLELGDSALYFCASSERGLTEAFFGQGTRLTVV.

V gene TRBV20-1 combines with J gene TRBJ2-3; possibly TRBD2 for D (6 bases). There are 15 residues in the CDR3. CDR1 is DFQATT and CDR2 is SNEGSKA in the germline V gene (reference sequence). V was cut by 3 bases and J by 5 bases, with 18 bases left in between. The CDR3 nucleotides read TGCAGTGCTAGTGACCCGGGACTCCAACAAGATACGCAGTATTTT. Its protein is CSASDPGLQQDTQYF.

This rearrangement joins TRBV4-3 to TRBJ1-6; D is unresolved. CDR3 length: 15 amino acids. V was pared by 5 bases and J by 0 bases, with 8 bases between. CDR1 is LGHNA, CDR2 YSLEER, per germline. The CDR3 coding sequence is TGCGCCAGCAGCGACTCTAGCTCCTATAATTCACCCCTCCACTTT. It yields the protein CASSDSSSYNSPLHF.

This chain joins TRBV7-2 and TRBJ1-5; TRBD1 might be the D (5 bases). V lost 4 bases to trimming and J lost 5 bases, with 12 bases between them. Germline CDR1 and CDR2: SGHTA and FQGNSA. CDR3 length: 14 residues. The CDR3 is CASSYGTWDQPQHF. CDR3 DNA sequence: TGTGCCAGCAGCTACGGGACCTGGGATCAGCCCCAGCATTTT. Combining the CDR3 with reference TRBV7-2 and TRBJ1-5 gives the whole variable domain GAGVSQSPSNKVTEKGKDVELRCDPISGHTALYWYRQSLGQGLEFLIYFQGNSAPDKSGLPSDRFSAERTGGSVSTLTIQRTQQEDSAVYLCASSYGTWDQPQHFGDGTRLSIL.

This sequence joins TRBV6-1 and TRBJ2-5; D gene ambiguous. The J call may be faulty, since TRBJ2-7 better matches the DNA end. From germline, CDR1 is MNHNS and CDR2 SASEGT. This CDR3 comprises 13 residues. The CDR3 reads CASSDGPPNEQYF. In DNA form, the CDR3 reads TGTGCCAGCAGTGATGGGCCCCCAAACGAGCAGTACTTC.

The chain joins TRBV4-1 to TRBJ1-2; D unresolved. V lost 1 base and J 5 bases, leaving 8 bases between the germline ends. Germline V CDR1 and CDR2: MGHRA, YSYEKL. CDR3 length: 13 amino acids. The DNA of the CDR3 is TGCGCCAGCAGCCAAGTCTCGGTTTATGGCTACACCTTC. This encodes CASSQVSVYGYTF.

The CDR3 region is CASSEPSYEQYF. The CDR3 coding sequence is TGTGCCAGCAGTGAACCTAGTTACGAGCAGTACTTC. This sequence joins TRBV6-1 and TRBJ2-5; D is unclear. The J call may not be correct, given that the DNA end is closer to TRBJ2-7. The CDR3 length is 12 residues. CDR1 MNHNS and CDR2 SASEGT come from the germline V gene.

This clonotype was observed a single time. The V call is TRBV28, the J call TRBJ2-2, with a tentative D call TRBD2 (6 bases). CDR3 length: 15 residues. V lost 7 bases to trimming and J lost 8 bases, with 20 bases between them. CDR1 and CDR2 (germline): MDHEN, SYDVKM. DNA for the CDR3: TGTGCCAGCATCACCGGGGACTCCCAGGCGGGGGAGCTGTTTTTT. Translation gives CASITGDSQAGELFF. Based on the CDR3 plus reference TRBV28 and TRBJ2-2, the full variable domain is DVKVTQSSRYLVKRTGEKVFLECVQDMDHENMFWYRQDPGLGLRLIYFSYDVKMKEKGDIPEGYSVSREKKERFSLILESASTNQTSMYLCASITGDSQAGELFFGEGSRLTVL.

J is TRBJ1-5 and V is TRBV20-1; 8 positions match TRBD1. The CDR3 contains 13 residues. Germline CDR1 is DFQATT and CDR2 is SNEGSKA (reference sequence). Trimming cost V 3 bases and J 9 bases; bases outside gene matches: 7. CDR3 nucleotide sequence: TGCAGTGCTAGGGTTCAGGGGGCTGGGCCCCAGCATTTT. Amino acid sequence: CSARVQGAGPQHF.

There are a few counts of this clonotype. V gene TRBV7-2 combines with J gene TRBJ2-4; D may match TRBD1 or TRBD2 (6 bases each). Trimming removed 4 bases from V and 0 bases from J, with 13 bases in between. CDR1 and CDR2 (germline): SGHTA, FQGNSA. The CDR3 has 16 amino acids. This CDR3 is CASSSRGAIAKNIQYF. Written as DNA, the CDR3 is TGTGCCAGCAGCTCGAGGGGGGCAATAGCCAAAAACATTCAGTACTTC.

This clonotype was detected only a few times. A junction end diverges from the germline sequence, so it may reflect a read error. The chain joins TRBV7-7 to TRBJ2-3; TRBD1 is a possible D gene (7 bases). Per the germline V gene, CDR1 is SSHAT and CDR2 is FNYEAQ (reference sequence). This CDR3 is 15 amino acids long. CDR3 sequence reads: CASSAGQLYTDTQYF. The CDR3 DNA is TGTGCTAGCAGCGCGGGACAGCTATACACAGATACGCAGTATTTT.

This clonotype has only a few counts. The chain joins TRBV27 to TRBJ2-5, with a possible D match to TRBD1 (5 bases). With 4 bases removed from V and 5 bases from J, the gap between germline ends came to 14 bases. The CDR3 loop spans 14 amino acids. The germline V gene has CDR1 MNHEY and CDR2 SMNVEV (reference sequence). The CDR3 loop is CASSSILGVETQYF. The CDR3 DNA reads TGTGCCAGCAGTTCGATTTTAGGGGTGGAGACCCAGTACTTC.

This rearrangement joins TRBV6-5 to TRBJ1-2; TRBD1 is a possible D gene (5 bases). The CDR3 is made up of 15 amino acids. Deletions cut 0 bases from V and 3 bases from J, with 11 bases between. Germline V gene sequence: CDR1 MNHEY, CDR2 SVGAGI. The CDR3 region is CASSYSWGRDYGYTF. The CDR3 DNA reads as TGTGCCAGCAGTTACTCGTGGGGCAGGGACTATGGCTACACCTTC.

The sample holds a few counts of this clonotype. J is TRBJ2-7 and V is TRBV20-1; maybe TRBD1 (6 bases). Germline V gene data show CDR1 as DFQATT and CDR2 as SNEGSKA (reference sequence). CDR3 size: 13 residues. Trimming left V 6 bases short and J 2 bases short, with 14 bases between. CDR3 sequence: CSATTGDPYEQYF. In DNA, the CDR3 is TGCAGTGCGACGACAGGCGATCCCTACGAGCAGTACTTC.

A few counts support this clonotype. The rearrangement joins TRBV12-3 or TRBV12-4 to TRBJ1-4; D call uncertain. The CDR3 consists of 11 residues. The germline V and J ends were trimmed by 6 bases and 6 bases, with 5 bases remaining between them. The CDR3: CASRRDEKLFF. The CDR3 DNA reads TGTGCCAGCAGAAGGGATGAAAAACTGTTTTTT.

The V call is TRBV12-3 or TRBV12-4, the J call TRBJ2-5, with D tentatively TRBD1 (6 bases). The CDR3 loop spans 19 amino acids. V lost 3 bases and J lost 4, with 27 bases in between. In DNA form, the CDR3 reads TGTGCCAGCAGTTTGAGTAGGGCAGGGGCCCGACGACTTCGAGAGACCCAGTACTTC. Translating it yields CASSLSRAGARRLRETQYF.

Remarks on this clonotype: An end of the junction differs from the germline gene, which may be a read error. V usage is TRBV6-5 and J usage is TRBJ2-3, with D perhaps matching TRBD1 (6 bases). The V gene's germline CDR1 is MNHEY and CDR2 SVGAGI. This CDR3 spans 15 amino acids. CDR3 in DNA: TGTGCCAGCGGTTACTCACCAGGGGTAGCAGATACGCAGTATTTT. The encoded protein is CASGYSPGVADTQYF.

J is TRBJ1-6 and V is TRBV20-1; possibly TRBD1 for D (5 bases). From germline, CDR1 is DFQATT and CDR2 SNEGSKA (reference sequence). This CDR3 contains 11 residues. Trimming took 6 bases from V and 14 from J, leaving 14 bases between them. The CDR3 loop reads CSATTEMSLHF. As DNA, the CDR3 is TGCAGTGCGACGACAGAGATGTCCCTCCACTTT.

The J gene is TRBJ1-1, the V gene TRBV29-1; D call uncertain. Trimming took 0 bases from V and 11 from J, leaving 19 bases between them. CDR1 and CDR2 (germline): SQVTM, ANQGSEA. The CDR3 runs 14 residues. The CDR3 nucleotides read TGCAGCGTTGAAGACGGGGTAAGAGATGGGAGGGCTTTCTTT. Protein: CSVEDGVRDGRAFF.

This clonotype occurred once. The V gene is TRBV6-5, the J gene TRBJ2-5, with D unclear. There are 17 residues in the CDR3. Germline V gene data show CDR1 as MNHEY and CDR2 as SVGAGI. Trimming stripped 2 bases from V and 11 bases from J, with 27 bases between. CDR3 bases: TGTGCCAGCAGTTACAGTCCCCAAGAAATACCTTACAATGAGCAGTACTTC. It translates to CASSYSPQEIPYNEQYF.

The sample holds a few counts of this clonotype. The gene calls are TRBV27 and TRBJ1-1; D not resolved. This CDR3 spans 14 amino acids. Trimming shortened V by 2 bases and J by 0 bases, and 7 bases separated the two germline ends. CDR1 and CDR2 (germline): MNHEY, SMNVEV (reference sequence). DNA for the CDR3: TGTGCCAGCAGTTTACGACATATGAACACTGAAGCTTTCTTT. Protein product: CASSLRHMNTEAFF.

This clonotype was recorded at least ten times. The chain couples TRBV24-1 to TRBJ2-6; D unresolved. This CDR3 has 13 amino acids. V lost 2 bases and J lost 2, with 0 bases in between. Germline CDR1 is KGHDR and CDR2 is SFDVKD. CDR3 coding DNA: TGTGCCACCAGTGATTCTGGGGCCAACGTCCTGACTTTC. This gives the protein CATSDSGANVLTF.

Points on this clonotype: The junction does not match germline at one end; this may be a read error. CDR3 in amino acids: CAGSQMTGGALYGYTF. CDR3 nucleotides: TGTGCCGGCAGCCAAATGACAGGGGGAGCCCTCTATGGCTACACCTTC. The chain has TRBV7-8 and TRBJ1-2; 9 positions match TRBD1. CDR1 SGHVS and CDR2 FQNEAQ come from the germline V gene. CDR3 size: 16 residues.

A few counts support this clonotype. Relative to the germline gene, one junction end is altered; a read error may explain this. J is TRBJ2-5 and V is TRBV7-2; 7 bases align to TRBD2. This CDR3 spans 15 amino acids. Germline CDR1 is SGHTA and CDR2 is FQGNSA. CDR3 in amino acids: CAGSPSRGLIQTQYF. CDR3 nucleotide sequence: TGTGCCGGCAGCCCGTCGCGGGGGTTAATTCAGACCCAGTACTTC.

This clonotype has only a few counts. The V call is TRBV7-3, the J call TRBJ1-1; D remains ambiguous. This CDR3 comprises 13 residues. CDR1 and CDR2 (germline): SGHTA, FQGTGA. With 7 bases removed from V and 4 bases from J, the gap between germline ends came to 13 bases. The CDR3 DNA follows: TGTGCCAGCACCTCCAGTGCAGGCACTGAAGCTTTCTTT. This encodes CASTSSAGTEAFF.